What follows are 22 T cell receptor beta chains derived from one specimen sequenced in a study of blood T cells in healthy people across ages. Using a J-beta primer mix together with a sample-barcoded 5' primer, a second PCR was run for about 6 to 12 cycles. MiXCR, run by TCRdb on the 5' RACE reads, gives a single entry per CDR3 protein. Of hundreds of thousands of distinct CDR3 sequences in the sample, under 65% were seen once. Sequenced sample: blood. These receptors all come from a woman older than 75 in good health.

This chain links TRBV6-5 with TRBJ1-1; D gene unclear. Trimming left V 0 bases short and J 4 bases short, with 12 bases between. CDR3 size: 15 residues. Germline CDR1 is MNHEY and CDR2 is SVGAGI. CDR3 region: CASSYSIGPSTEAFF. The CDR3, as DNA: TGTGCCAGCAGTTACTCGATCGGTCCCAGCACTGAAGCTTTCTTT.

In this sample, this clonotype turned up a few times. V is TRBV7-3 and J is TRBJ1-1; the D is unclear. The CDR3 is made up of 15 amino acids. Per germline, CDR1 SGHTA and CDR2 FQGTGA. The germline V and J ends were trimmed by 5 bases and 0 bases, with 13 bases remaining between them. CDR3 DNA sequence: TGTGCCAGCAGCGCCGGGCCAGCCATGAACACTGAAGCTTTCTTT. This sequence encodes CASSAGPAMNTEAFF.

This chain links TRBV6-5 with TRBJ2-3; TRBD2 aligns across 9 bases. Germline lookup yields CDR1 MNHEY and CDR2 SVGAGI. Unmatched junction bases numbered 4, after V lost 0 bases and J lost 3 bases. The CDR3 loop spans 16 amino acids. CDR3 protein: CASSYSSAGGTDTQYF. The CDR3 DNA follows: TGTGCCAGCAGTTACTCGTCTGCGGGGGGGACAGATACGCAGTATTTT.

The CDR3 loop reads CASSLGSGDGPFF. Here the CDR3 DNA reads TGTGCCAGCAGCTTGGGAAGTGGGGACGGACCGTTCTTC. The J gene is TRBJ2-1, the V gene TRBV11-2, with D possibly called TRBD1 or TRBD2 (5 bases each). From germline, CDR1 is SGHAT and CDR2 FQNNGV. V lost 3 bases and J 15 bases, leaving 18 bases between the germline ends. The CDR3 runs to 13 residues.

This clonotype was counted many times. DNA of the CDR3: TGTGCCTGGAGTGTAAATACAGGAGAGCAGTTCTTC. Translating gives CAWSVNTGEQFF. The V and J genes are TRBV30 and TRBJ2-1, with D perhaps TRBD1 (5 bases). The CDR3 spans 12 residues. In germline, CDR1 is GTSNPN, CDR2 SVGIG (reference sequence). V was clipped by 0 bases and J by 10 bases, with 10 bases between them.

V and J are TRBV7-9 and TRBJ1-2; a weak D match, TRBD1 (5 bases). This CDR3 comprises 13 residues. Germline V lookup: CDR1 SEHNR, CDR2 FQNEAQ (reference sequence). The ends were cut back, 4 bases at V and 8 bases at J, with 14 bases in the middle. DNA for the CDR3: TGTGCCAGCAGCTCCTCAGGGAGGGAGGGCTACACCTTC. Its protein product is CASSSSGREGYTF.

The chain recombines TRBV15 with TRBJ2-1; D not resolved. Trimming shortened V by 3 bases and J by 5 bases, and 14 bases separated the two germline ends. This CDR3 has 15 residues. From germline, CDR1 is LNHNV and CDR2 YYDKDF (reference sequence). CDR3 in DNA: TGTGCCACCAGCAGTTATAACCAGAGAAACAATGAGCAGTTCTTC. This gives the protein CATSSYNQRNNEQFF.

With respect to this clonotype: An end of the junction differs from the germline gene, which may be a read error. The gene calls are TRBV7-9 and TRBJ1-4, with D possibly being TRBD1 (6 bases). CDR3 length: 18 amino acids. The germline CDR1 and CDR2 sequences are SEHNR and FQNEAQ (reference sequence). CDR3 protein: CASTRGGPGETTNEKLFF. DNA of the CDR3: TGTGCTAGCACCCGGGGGGGCCCCGGTGAGACAACTAATGAAAAACTGTTTTTT.

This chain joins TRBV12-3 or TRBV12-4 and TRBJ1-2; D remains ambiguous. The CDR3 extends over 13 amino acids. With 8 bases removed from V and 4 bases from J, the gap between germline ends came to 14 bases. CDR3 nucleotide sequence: TGTGCCAGCCTTAGCGCCTCTCCCTATGGCTACACCTTC. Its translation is CASLSASPYGYTF.

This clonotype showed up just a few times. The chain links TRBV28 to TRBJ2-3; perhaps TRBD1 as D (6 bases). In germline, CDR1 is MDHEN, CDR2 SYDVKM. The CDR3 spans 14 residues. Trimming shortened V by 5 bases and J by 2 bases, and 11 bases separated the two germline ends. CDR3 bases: TGTGCCAGCAGTCTCGGACAGAACACAGATACGCAGTATTTT. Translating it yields CASSLGQNTDTQYF.

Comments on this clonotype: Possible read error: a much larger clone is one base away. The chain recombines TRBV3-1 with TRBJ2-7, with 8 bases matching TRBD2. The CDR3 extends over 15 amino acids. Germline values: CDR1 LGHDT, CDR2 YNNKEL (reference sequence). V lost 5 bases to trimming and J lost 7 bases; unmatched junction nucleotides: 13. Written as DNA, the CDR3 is TGTGCCAGCAGCTGGGGACTAGAGCCAAACAATGAGCAGTACTTC. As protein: CASSWGLEPNNEQYF.

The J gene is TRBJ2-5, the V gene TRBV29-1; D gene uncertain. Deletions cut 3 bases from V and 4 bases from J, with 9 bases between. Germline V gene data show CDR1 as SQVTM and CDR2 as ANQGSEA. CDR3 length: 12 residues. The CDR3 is CSVDDPGETQYF. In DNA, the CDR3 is TGCAGCGTTGACGATCCGGGAGAGACCCAGTACTTC.

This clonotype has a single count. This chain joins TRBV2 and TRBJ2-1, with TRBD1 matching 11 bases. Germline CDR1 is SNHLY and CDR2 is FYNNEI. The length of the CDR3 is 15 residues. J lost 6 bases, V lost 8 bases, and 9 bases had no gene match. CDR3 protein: CASGPGQGDSNEQFF. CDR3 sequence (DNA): TGTGCCAGCGGCCCGGGACAGGGGGATTCCAATGAGCAGTTCTTC.

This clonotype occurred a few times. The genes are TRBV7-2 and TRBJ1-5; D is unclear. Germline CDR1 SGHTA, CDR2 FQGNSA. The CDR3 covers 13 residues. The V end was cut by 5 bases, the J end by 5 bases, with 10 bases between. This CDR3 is CASSVSWDQPQHF. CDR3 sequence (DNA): TGTGCCAGCAGCGTTTCTTGGGATCAGCCCCAGCATTTT.

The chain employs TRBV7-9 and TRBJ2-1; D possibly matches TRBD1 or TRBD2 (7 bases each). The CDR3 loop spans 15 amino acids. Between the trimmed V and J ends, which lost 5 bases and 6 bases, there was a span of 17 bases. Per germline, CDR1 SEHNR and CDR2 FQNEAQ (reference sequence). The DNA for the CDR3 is TGTGCCAGCAGCCCCCTCTCCAGGGGGGGCAATGAGCAGTTCTTC. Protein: CASSPLSRGGNEQFF.

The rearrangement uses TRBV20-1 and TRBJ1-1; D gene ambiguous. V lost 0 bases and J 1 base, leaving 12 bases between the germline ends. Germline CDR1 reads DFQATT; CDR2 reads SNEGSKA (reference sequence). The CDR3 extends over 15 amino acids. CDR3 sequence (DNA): TGCAGTGCTAGAGATCTCAACGTGTCGAACACTGAAGCTTTCTTT. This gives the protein CSARDLNVSNTEAFF.

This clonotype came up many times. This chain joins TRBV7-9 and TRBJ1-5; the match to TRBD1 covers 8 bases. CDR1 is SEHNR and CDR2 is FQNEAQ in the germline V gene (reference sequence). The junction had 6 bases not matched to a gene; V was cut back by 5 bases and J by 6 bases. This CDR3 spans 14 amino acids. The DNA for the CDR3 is TGTGCCAGCAGCCCCGGACAGGGAGGTCAGCCCCAGCATTTT. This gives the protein CASSPGQGGQPQHF.

The CDR3 loop is CASSQGSDPGLPYNEQFF. The CDR3 DNA sequence: TGCGCCAGCAGCCAAGGTTCGGACCCGGGACTCCCTTACAATGAGCAGTTCTTC. J is TRBJ2-1 and V is TRBV4-3; D possibly corresponds to TRBD2 (6 bases). The germline V gene has CDR1 LGHNA and CDR2 YSLEER. The CDR3 runs to 18 residues. Trimming took 1 base from V and 4 from J, leaving 20 bases between them.

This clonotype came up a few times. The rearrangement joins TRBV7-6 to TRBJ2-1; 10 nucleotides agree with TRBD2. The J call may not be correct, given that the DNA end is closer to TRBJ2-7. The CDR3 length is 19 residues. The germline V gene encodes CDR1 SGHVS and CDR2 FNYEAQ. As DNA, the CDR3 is TGTGCCAGCAGCTTAGGTTTCTTTAGAGCGGGAGGGCTCCACAATGAGCAGTACTTC. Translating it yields CASSLGFFRAGGLHNEQYF.

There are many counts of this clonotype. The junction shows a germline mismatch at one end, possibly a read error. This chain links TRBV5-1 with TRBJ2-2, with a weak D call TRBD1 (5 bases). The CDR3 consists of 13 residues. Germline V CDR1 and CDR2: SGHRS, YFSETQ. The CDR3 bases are TGTGCCAGCAGCTTGCAGGGAACCGGGGAGCTGTTTTTT. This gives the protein CASSLQGTGELFF.

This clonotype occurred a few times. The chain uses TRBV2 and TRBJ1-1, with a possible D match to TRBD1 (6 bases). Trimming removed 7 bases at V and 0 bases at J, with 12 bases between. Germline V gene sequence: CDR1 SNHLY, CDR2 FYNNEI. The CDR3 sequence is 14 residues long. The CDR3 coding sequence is TGTGCCAGCATTCACAGGGTTATGAACACTGAAGCTTTCTTT. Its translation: CASIHRVMNTEAFF.

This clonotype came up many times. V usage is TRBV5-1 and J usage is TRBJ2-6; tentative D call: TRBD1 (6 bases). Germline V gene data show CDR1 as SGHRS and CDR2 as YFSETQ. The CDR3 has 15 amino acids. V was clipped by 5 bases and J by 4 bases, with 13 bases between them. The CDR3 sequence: CASRLGQQGANVLTF. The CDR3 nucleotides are TGCGCCAGCAGGCTCGGACAGCAAGGGGCCAACGTCCTGACTTTC.